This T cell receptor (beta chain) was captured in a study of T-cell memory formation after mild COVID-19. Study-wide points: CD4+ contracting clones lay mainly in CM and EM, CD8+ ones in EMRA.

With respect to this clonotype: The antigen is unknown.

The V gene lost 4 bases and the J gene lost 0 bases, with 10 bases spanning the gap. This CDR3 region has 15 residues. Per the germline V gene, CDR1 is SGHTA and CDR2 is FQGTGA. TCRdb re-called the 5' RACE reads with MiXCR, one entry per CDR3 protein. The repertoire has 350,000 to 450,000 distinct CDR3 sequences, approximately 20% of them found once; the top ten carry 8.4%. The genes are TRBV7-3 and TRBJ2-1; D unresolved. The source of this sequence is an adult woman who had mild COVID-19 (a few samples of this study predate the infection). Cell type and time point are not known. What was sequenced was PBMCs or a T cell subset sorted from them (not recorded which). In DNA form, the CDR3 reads TGTGCCAGCAGCTCTAGACTGGTCTCCTACAATGAGCAGTTCTTC. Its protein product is CASSSRLVSYNEQFF.